This T cell receptor (beta chain) came from a study of shared clonotypes between healthy human individuals. Replicate PCRs for sorted subsets used about 200 ng DNA; this equaled 25,000 to 30,000 T cell genomes. Here immunoSEQ multiplex PCR was the method, and the copy in TCRdb shows in-frame clones only, minus some. Of millions of clones in the sample, approximately 94% are singletons; the top ten hold roughly 1.1%. The CDR3 contains 12 residues. The V and J ends lost 2 bases and 5 bases respectively, with 7 bases between them. The germline CDR1 and CDR2 sequences are LGHNT and FRNRAP. The naive CD8 subset, CD45RO-negative cells positively selected for CCR7, excluded terminally differentiated effector memory CD45RA+ cells. This clone appeared a single time.

The source is a man aged 18 to 29 in good health. The sample comprised naive CD8+ T cells sorted from blood. The V and J genes are TRBV12-5 and TRBJ2-7; no clear D. The CDR3 nucleotides are TGTGCTAGTGGTTTGACAGCCCACGAGCAGTACTTC. Its translation: CASGLTAHEQYF.